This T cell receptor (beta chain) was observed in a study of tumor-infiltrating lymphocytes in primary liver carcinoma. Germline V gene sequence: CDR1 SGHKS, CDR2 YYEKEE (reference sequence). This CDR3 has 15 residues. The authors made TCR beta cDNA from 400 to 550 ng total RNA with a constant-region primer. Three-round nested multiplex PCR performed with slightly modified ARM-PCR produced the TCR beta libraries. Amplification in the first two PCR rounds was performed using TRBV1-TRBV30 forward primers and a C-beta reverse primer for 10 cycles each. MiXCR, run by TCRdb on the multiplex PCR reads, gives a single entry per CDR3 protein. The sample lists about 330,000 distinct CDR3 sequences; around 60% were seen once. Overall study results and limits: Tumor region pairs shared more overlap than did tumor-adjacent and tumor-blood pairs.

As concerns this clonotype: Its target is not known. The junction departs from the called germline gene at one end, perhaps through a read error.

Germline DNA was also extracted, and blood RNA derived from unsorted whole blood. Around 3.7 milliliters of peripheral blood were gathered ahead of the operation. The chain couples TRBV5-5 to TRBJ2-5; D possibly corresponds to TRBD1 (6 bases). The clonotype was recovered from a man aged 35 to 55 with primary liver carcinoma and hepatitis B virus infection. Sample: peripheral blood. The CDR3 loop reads CASSQTPTGQEAQYF. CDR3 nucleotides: TGTGCCAGCAGCCAGACCCCGACAGGCCAAGAGGCCCAGTACTTC.